The present T cell receptor beta chain was sequenced within a study of neoadjuvant nivolumab and ipilimumab in lung cancer (TCRdb year 2020). For the wider study: Intravenous nivolumab was dosed at 3 mg/kg on days 1, 15 and 29, and in the combination arm ipilimumab 1 mg/kg was added on day 1 only. The primary trial endpoint was the major pathologic response (MPR) rate in the intention-to-treat population in each study arm. The trial treated 44 patients with operable NSCLC: about 23 were randomized to nivolumab monotherapy and 21 to nivolumab plus ipilimumab. The study compared TCR repertoires in pretherapy (baseline) peripheral blood with TCR repertoires in tumors resected at surgery following neoadjuvant immune checkpoint blockade. Matched pretherapy and resected tumor pairs were analyzed from seven patients, of whom four had been treated with nivolumab and three with nivolumab plus ipilimumab. General study outcomes and caveats: A small number of samples underwent TCR sequencing. No significant correlation was found between TCR clonality and pathologic tumor regression, and only one major-pathologic-response sample was available for the clonality analysis. From pretherapy to surgery, tumor T-cell richness and clonality went up in three of three dual-therapy tumors, versus only two of four nivolumab-treated tumors. Compared with tumor-adjacent uninvolved lung, resected tumors had greater TCR richness and clonality, and increases showed up in more of the dual-therapy-treated tumors. Richness in tumors resected after neoadjuvant therapy showed a positive correlation with pretherapy blood TCR richness (Spearman R ~ 0.82).

Points on this clone: Its antigen has not been determined. Base quality data are lacking; no much larger clone is found one base away.

V ends up 5 bases short and J 6 bases short, with an unmatched junction base count of 3. The CDR3 spans 14 residues, from the cysteine through the phenylalanine. Only the CDR3 region is kept as DNA, spanning 42 bases read in frame from base 1. CDR1 and CDR2 are read off the germline V gene as SGHTA and FQGTGA. The library was produced with the immunoSEQ multiplex PCR assay. The authors' pipeline ran thus. Richness and clonality were used to summarize the repertoires, and clones that significantly expanded or contracted between pre- and post-therapy samples were identified. TCRdb mirrors the immuneACCESS table, restricted to in-frame sequences. Some clones are absent from its copies; in checked studies, under half trace to an unresolved V gene, and the reason for the others is unknown. The DNA gave D and trimming, while V, J and clone size come from that table. For this sample the table gives about 18,000 clones, of which more than 75% were detected only once. 7.1% of the sample rests with the top ten.

In the paper's terms, the time point label means: at surgical resection after neoadjuvant nivolumab +/- ipilimumab. Samples were obtained from the phase 2 randomized NEOSTAR trial, in which neoadjuvant nivolumab or nivolumab plus ipilimumab followed by surgery was tested in operable NSCLC. The chain couples TRBV7-3 to TRBJ2-1; TRBD2 lines up with 11 middle nucleotides. This clonotype originated in an adult with non-small cell lung cancer. This material consisted of tumor tissue, taken after neoadjuvant nivolumab, alone or with ipilimumab, at or shortly before surgery. The CDR3: CASSLLAGANEQFF. The base sequence is TGTGCCAGCAGCCTACTAGCGGGAGCCAATGAGCAGTTCTTC.